Given below is one T cell receptor beta chain in context. Its antigen is still unknown. The sample originates from a study of PD-L1 blockade in urothelial cancer. For the study at large: Individuals in the cohort had been given 0 to 3 earlier chemotherapy regimens.

Points from the study as a whole: Tumor-associated clones in blood expanded more at 3 weeks in durable-benefit patients. A below-median TCR clonality in blood before treatment predicted better survival.

Measured with immunoSEQ multiplex PCR; TCRdb has only the in-frame clones, and not every one. The sample shows some 41,000 clones, 85% to 90% of them seen only once. V trimming: 5 bases; J trimming: 5 bases; junction bases outside the gene matches: 9. The germline V gene encodes CDR1 SGHVS and CDR2 FNYEAQ. The CDR3 runs 15 residues. The clonotype was recovered from a woman between 55 and 75 years old with urothelial cancer. The sequencing used PBMCs, collected around atezolizumab (anti-PD-L1) treatment. This chain links TRBV7-6 with TRBJ2-7, with TRBD1 matching 10 bases. CDR3 in DNA: TGTGCCAGCAGCGGTGGACAGGGGGACATTAACGAGCAGTACTTC. Translation: CASSGGQGDINEQYF. The full variable domain, with the rest looked up from reference TRBV7-6 and TRBJ2-7, is GAGVSQSPRYKVTKRGQDVALRCDPISGHVSLYWYRQALGQGPEFLTYFNYEAQQDKSGLPNDRFSAERPEGSISTLTIQRTEQRDSAMYRCASSGGQGDINEQYFGPGTRLTVT.